The rows below give T cell receptor beta chains drawn from one sample of a study of cytomegalovirus exposure and HLA in healthy donors. Here immunoSEQ multiplex PCR was the method, and the copy in TCRdb shows in-frame clones only, minus some. The sample lists fewer than 200,000 clones, 70% to 85% seen once, with 2% to 3% in the top ten. The sequenced sample was PBMCs. These receptors were taken from a human donor in good health. The CDR3 runs from the conserved cysteine through the conserved F or W. The D gene is left open where the match is weak. Only some rows state a clone size, as once, few, many or a class for expanded clones.

v_gene	j_gene	abundance	d_gene	len	CDR3nt	CDR3aa
TRBV6-1	TRBJ1-2	few	NA	13	TGTGCCAGCAGCGCGGGAGGAGGCTATGGCTACACCTTC	CASSAGGGYGYTF
TRBV19	TRBJ2-7	NA	NA	13	TGTGCCAGTAGTACAGGGGTTACCTACGAGCAGTACTTC	CASSTGVTYEQYF
TRBV5-6	TRBJ1-5	NA	NA	15	TGTGCCAGCAGCTTGTATCAGGGTTACAATCAGCCCCAGCATTTT	CASSLYQGYNQPQHF
TRBV5-1	TRBJ2-7	NA	NA	14	TGCGCCAGCAGAAGGGGGACGGGAACCTACGAGCAGTACTTC	CASRRGTGTYEQYF
TRBV10-1	TRBJ2-1	NA	NA	12	TGCGCCAGCATCCGGCGGGTCAATGAGCAGTTCTTC	CASIRRVNEQFF
TRBV6-6	TRBJ1-4	few	NA	14	TGTGCCAGCAGACTCCGGGATTCAAATGAAAAACTGTTTTTT	CASRLRDSNEKLFF
TRBV18	TRBJ1-5	NA	NA	18	TGTGCCAGCTCAGCACAGGCGACTGGGTTAAATAGCAATCAGCCCCAGCATTTT	CASSAQATGLNSNQPQHF
TRBV19	TRBJ1-1	NA	NA	14	TGTGCCAGTAGTATGGGGGCAGAGAACACTGAAGCTTTCTTT	CASSMGAENTEAFF
TRBV7-8	TRBJ2-1	NA	NA	15	TGTGCCAGCAGCCCGGAGCTTAGGGGTCGCAATGAGCAGTTCTTC	CASSPELRGRNEQFF
TRBV5-6	TRBJ2-1	NA	TRBD1	13	TGTGCCAGCAGCGGACAGGACTACAATGAGCAGTTCTTC	CASSGQDYNEQFF
TRBV2	TRBJ2-7	few	NA	11	TGTGCCAGCAGGCAGGGTTACGAGCAGTACTTC	CASRQGYEQYF
TRBV28	TRBJ2-7	few	TRBD1	15	TGTGCCAGCAGTCTAGGACAGGCCCAAGGGTACGAGCAGTACTTC	CASSLGQAQGYEQYF
TRBV27	TRBJ2-2	NA	TRBD1	15	TGTGCCAGCAGACCAGGGGGCGATAGGTCGCGGGAGCTGTTTTTT	CASRPGGDRSRELFF
TRBV28	TRBJ2-7	NA	TRBD2	15	TGTGCCAGCAGAGCTTCGGGGGGGGGCTCCTACGAGCAGTACTTC	CASRASGGGSYEQYF
TRBV2	TRBJ2-3	NA	TRBD2	18	TGTGCCAGCAGTGAAGTGGGGTGGGCGGGGGGGGCACGGGATACGCAGTATTTT	CASSEVGWAGGARDTQYF
TRBV11-2	TRBJ2-3	NA	NA	11	TGTGCCAGCAGCACATCAGATACGCAGTATTTT	CASSTSDTQYF
TRBV2	TRBJ2-2	few	TRBD1	14	TGTGCCGCCCAGGACAGGGCGAACACCGGGGAGCTGTTTTTT	CAAQDRANTGELFF
TRBV7-3	TRBJ1-2	few	TRBD1	15	TGTGCCAGCAGCTTACAGCCAGGGGGTAACTATGGCTACACCTTC	CASSLQPGGNYGYTF
TRBV6-5	TRBJ1-5	NA	NA	16	TGTGCCAGCAGTTCCCAGGTTTCAGGAGGAAATCAGCCCCAGCATTTT	CASSSQVSGGNQPQHF
TRBV7-9	TRBJ1-5	few	NA	14	TGTGCCAGCAGCCGGGACACAAGCAATCAGCCCCAGCATTTT	CASSRDTSNQPQHF
TRBV6-6	TRBJ1-1	NA	TRBD1	15	TGTGCCAGCACCCGACAGGGCCCGGGAAACACTGAAGCTTTCTTT	CASTRQGPGNTEAFF
TRBV7-2	TRBJ1-5	few	NA	15	TGTGCCAGCAGCTTAGAGGGGGGGGCGAGCCAGCCCCAGCATTTT	CASSLEGGASQPQHF
TRBV6-6	TRBJ2-7	NA	TRBD2	16	TGTGCCAGCAGTACTCAAACCGGGACTAACGCCTACGAGCAGTACTTC	CASSTQTGTNAYEQYF
TRBV10-3	TRBJ1-5	NA	NA	15	TGTGCCACCAGCCAACAGGGCGGTGGCAATCAGCCCCAGCATTTT	CATSQQGGGNQPQHF
TRBV19	TRBJ2-7	few	TRBD2	14	TGTGCCAGTAGTTGGACTAGCGGGGGTTACGAGCAGTACTTC	CASSWTSGGYEQYF
TRBV7-8	TRBJ1-5	NA	TRBD1	15	TGTGCCAGCAGCGTGGACAGGGAATACAATCAGCCCCAGCATTTT	CASSVDREYNQPQHF
TRBV19	TRBJ2-7	NA	NA	13	TGTGCCAGTAGTCAAAACAGGGACTACGAGCAGTACTTC	CASSQNRDYEQYF
TRBV11-3	TRBJ2-3	NA	NA	16	TGTGCCAGCAGCTTAGGTGTCTCCCAGAGCACAGATACGCAGTATTTT	CASSLGVSQSTDTQYF
TRBV10-3	TRBJ1-1	NA	TRBD1	14	TGTGCCATCACCGCGGACAGGGAGATCAAGGAAGCTTTCTTT	CAITADREIKEAFF
TRBV7-9	TRBJ2-5	few	TRBD1	13	TGTGCCAGCAGCACTACAGGGGAAGAGACCCAGTACTTC	CASSTTGEETQYF
TRBV9	TRBJ1-4	NA	NA	15	TGTGCCAGCAGCCCATGGGCCTCAACTAATGAAAAACTGTTTTTT	CASSPWASTNEKLFF
TRBV4-3	TRBJ2-4	NA	TRBD2	18	TGCGCCAGCAGCCACCAAACCGGGGGGGGTATGGACAAAAACATTCAGTACTTC	CASSHQTGGGMDKNIQYF
TRBV4-1	TRBJ2-1	NA	TRBD2	18	TGCGCCAGCAGCCAGGCCCTAGCCAGCGGGGGGGCCGGCAATGAGCAGTTCTTC	CASSQALASGGAGNEQFF
TRBV19	TRBJ1-5	NA	TRBD1	14	TGTGCCAGTAATGACAGGGGGGGTCATCAGCCCCAGCATTTT	CASNDRGGHQPQHF
TRBV7-2	TRBJ1-6	NA	TRBD1	16	TGTGCCAGCAGCTCTGGCAGACTGACAGGGCTTTCACCCCTCCACTTT	CASSSGRLTGLSPLHF
TRBV7-8	TRBJ1-4	NA	NA	16	TGTGCCAGCAGCTTACAATCAGGGGAAGGGAATGAAAAACTGTTTTTT	CASSLQSGEGNEKLFF
TRBV27	TRBJ1-5	NA	NA	12	TGTGCCAGCGGTTGGGGGGATCAGCCCCAGCATTTT	CASGWGDQPQHF